The source of this T cell receptor beta chain is a study of control samples from healthy donors and cancer patients. Data came from immunoSEQ multiplex PCR; TCRdb stores just in-frame clones and leaves some out. The sample carries a few hundred thousand clones, over 75% recorded once. Trimming stripped 5 bases from V and 5 bases from J, with 15 bases between. Per germline, CDR1 LNHDA and CDR2 SQIVND (reference sequence). CDR3 size: 14 residues. This receptor was taken from a man between 40 and 49 years old with head and neck cancer. Sequencing was done on a sample of PBMCs. The V call is TRBV19, the J call TRBJ1-2; tentatively, D is TRBD1 (6 bases). CDR3 coding DNA: TGTGCCAGTAGTGTCCTCCGGGGGCAGTATGGCTACACCTTC. Its translation is CASSVLRGQYGYTF. Looking up the rest from reference TRBV19 and TRBJ1-2 gives the full variable domain: DGGITQSPKYLFRKEGQNVTLSCEQNLNHDAMYWYRQDPGQGLRLIYYSQIVNDFQKGDIAEGYSVSREKKESFPLTVTSAQKNPTAFYLCASSVLRGQYGYTFGSGTRLTVV.